The 20 T cell receptor beta chains below come from one sample, sequenced in a study of cytotoxic CD8 clonotypes in ibrutinib-treated CLL. Data came from immunoSEQ multiplex PCR; TCRdb stores just in-frame clones and leaves some out. The data hold over 120,000 clones, with around three quarters observed a single time. The starting material was PBMCs, obtained after 12 months of ibrutinib treatment. Receptors were obtained from a human donor with chronic lymphocytic leukemia.

The chain joins TRBV28 to TRBJ2-3; D possibly corresponds to TRBD2 (6 bases). The CDR3 length is 15 residues. Germline assignment: CDR1 MDHEN and CDR2 SYDVKM. Between the trimmed V and J ends, which lost 0 bases and 1 base, there was a span of 8 bases. CDR3 protein: CASSLWTRGTDTQYF. CDR3 in DNA: TGTGCCAGCAGTTTATGGACTAGGGGCACAGATACGCAGTATTTT.

The V gene is TRBV10-3, the J gene TRBJ1-2; tentatively, D is TRBD1 (5 bases). Trimming cost V 0 bases and J 8 bases, with 10 bases left between them. Germline values: CDR1 ENHRY, CDR2 SYGVKD. This CDR3 is built from 13 residues. CDR3 coding DNA: TGTGCCATCAGTGAGTCGGACGGGGGAGGCTACACCTTC. Its translation is CAISESDGGGYTF.

This rearrangement joins TRBV6-1 to TRBJ2-1, with TRBD2 as a possible D gene (6 bases). The CDR3 covers 14 residues. V was clipped by 8 bases and J by 10 bases, with 21 bases between them. Germline CDR1 MNHNS, CDR2 SASEGT. The CDR3 sequence is CASFKLHGTQEQFF. The CDR3 DNA follows: TGTGCCAGCTTCAAACTACACGGGACTCAGGAGCAGTTCTTC.

The chain joins TRBV9 to TRBJ1-1; the D is unclear. CDR1 and CDR2 from the germline V gene are SGDLS and YYNGEE. V lost 0 bases to trimming and J lost 0 bases, with 15 bases between them. This CDR3 is 17 amino acids long. The CDR3 reads CASSVDIGYNMNTEAFF. The CDR3 coding sequence is TGTGCCAGCAGCGTAGATATAGGGTATAATATGAACACTGAAGCTTTCTTT.

This sequence joins TRBV6-1 and TRBJ2-4; possible D gene TRBD1, 6 bases. The V end lost 7 bases, the J end lost 0 bases, and 13 bases lay between the germline ends. The germline V gene encodes CDR1 MNHNS and CDR2 SASEGT. This CDR3 comprises 15 residues. This CDR3 is CASMNRDLAKNIQYF. For the CDR3, the DNA is TGTGCCAGCATGAACAGGGACCTAGCCAAAAACATTCAGTACTTC.

V gene TRBV27 combines with J gene TRBJ1-3; D is ambiguous. The CDR3 is made up of 13 amino acids. V was trimmed by 5 bases and J by 6 bases, leaving 11 bases between them. From germline, CDR1 is MNHEY and CDR2 SMNVEV (reference sequence). CDR3 amino acids: CASSSRAQNTIYF. The CDR3 DNA sequence: TGTGCCAGCAGTAGCCGGGCCCAAAACACCATATATTTT.

This chain links TRBV6-5 with TRBJ1-1; possibly TRBD1 for D (6 bases). The germline gives CDR1 MNHEY, CDR2 SVGAGI. The CDR3 loop spans 16 amino acids. V dropped 0 bases and J dropped 1 base, with 12 bases sitting between them. In DNA form, the CDR3 reads TGTGCCAGCAGTTACTCTCCGGGGGCGAGGAACACTGAAGCTTTCTTT. It translates to CASSYSPGARNTEAFF.

The chain has TRBV5-1 and TRBJ2-4; D might be TRBD1 (5 bases). CDR3 length equals 17 residues. V was trimmed by 4 bases and J by 0 bases, leaving 17 bases between them. The germline CDR1 and CDR2 sequences are SGHRS and YFSETQ. The CDR3 DNA is TGCGCCAGCAGCCGGCCCATGGCAGGGATAGCCAAAAACATTCAGTACTTC. This encodes CASSRPMAGIAKNIQYF.

The rearrangement links TRBV4-3 to TRBJ2-2; 8 bases align to TRBD1. The V gene's germline CDR1 is LGHNA and CDR2 YSLEER. V lost 4 bases and J lost 3; bases outside the gene matches: 7. The CDR3 runs to 16 residues. Here the CDR3 DNA reads TGCGCCAGCAGCCCGGGACAGGAGTACTACACCGGGGAGCTGTTTTTT. Translating gives CASSPGQEYYTGELFF.

The chain carries TRBV29-1 and TRBJ2-3, with 14 bases that match TRBD2. The CDR3 covers 15 residues. Germline CDR1 is SQVTM and CDR2 is ANQGSEA. V dropped 8 bases and J dropped 2; count of bases not matched to a gene: 6. CDR3 nucleotides: TGCAGCTCCCAGACTAGCGGGAGGGTCACAGATACGCAGTATTTT. This codes for CSSQTSGRVTDTQYF.

The gene calls are TRBV6-4 and TRBJ2-1, with TRBD2 matching 10 bases. Per the germline V gene, CDR1 is MRHNA and CDR2 is SNTAGT. The CDR3 length is 13 residues. V gave up 4 bases and J gave up 8 bases; unmatched junction bases: 2. In nucleotides, the CDR3 is TGTGCCAGCAGTGCGGGACTAGCGTATGAGCAGTTCTTC. It translates to CASSAGLAYEQFF.

Regarding this clone: Additional DNA sequences in this sample encode the identical CDR3. In DNA, the CDR3 is TGTGCCAGCAGCTTAGGGAGTTACGAGCAGTACTTC. Amino acid sequence: CASSLGSYEQYF. The J gene is TRBJ2-7, the V gene TRBV13; D gene ambiguous. This CDR3 is built from 12 residues. The V end lost 0 bases, the J end lost 4 bases, and 4 bases lay between the germline ends. The V gene's germline CDR1 is PRHDT and CDR2 FYEKMQ (reference sequence).

V is TRBV20-1 and J is TRBJ2-1; 7 bases are shared with TRBD2. With 5 bases clipped from V and 7 bases from J, the junction kept 2 bases outside the gene matches. The CDR3 is 11 residues long. Germline loops: CDR1 DFQATT, CDR2 SNEGSKA (reference sequence). The CDR3 protein is CSAGTTNEQFF. In nucleotides, the CDR3 is TGCAGTGCTGGGACTACGAATGAGCAGTTCTTC.

The chain uses TRBV15 and TRBJ2-7; a weak D match, TRBD1 (5 bases). The V end was cut by 0 bases, the J end by 6 bases, with 18 bases between. Germline loops: CDR1 LNHNV, CDR2 YYDKDF (reference sequence). This CDR3 spans 16 amino acids. CDR3 in DNA: TGTGCCACCAGCAGAGATCGGCGACAGCCGTTCGGCGAGCAGTACTTC. Its translation: CATSRDRRQPFGEQYF.

The J gene is TRBJ1-2, the V gene TRBV19; no reliable D call. V was shortened by 2 bases and J by 2 bases, with 18 bases between the two germline ends. This CDR3 has 17 amino acids. Per the germline V gene, CDR1 is LNHDA and CDR2 is SQIVND (reference sequence). The CDR3 loop reads CASSINGGEPTNYGYTF. The CDR3 DNA reads as TGTGCCAGTAGTATAAACGGCGGGGAGCCGACAAACTATGGCTACACCTTC.

The chain uses TRBV5-8 and TRBJ1-5, with TRBD1 matching over 7 bases. V trimming: 4 bases; J trimming: 7 bases; junction bases outside the gene matches: 11. The length of the CDR3 is 15 residues. Per germline, CDR1 SGHTS and CDR2 YDEGEE. The CDR3 DNA is TGTGCCAGCAGCGACCGACAGGGATTGGGGCAGCCCCAGCATTTT. Amino acids: CASSDRQGLGQPQHF.

J is TRBJ2-7 and V is TRBV20-1, with D unclear. Trimming stripped 3 bases from V and 6 bases from J, with 9 bases between. The CDR3 sequence is 11 residues long. The germline V gene has CDR1 DFQATT and CDR2 SNEGSKA (reference sequence). This CDR3 is CSARDRAEQYF. CDR3 DNA sequence: TGCAGTGCTAGGGATCGGGCCGAGCAGTACTTC.

This clone was seen a handful of times. V and J are TRBV5-1 and TRBJ2-5; 7 bases align to TRBD1. Losses at the gene ends were 4 bases for V and 2 bases for J; bases not matched to a gene: 8. This CDR3 has 15 amino acids. Per germline, CDR1 SGHRS and CDR2 YFSETQ. CDR3 DNA sequence: TGCGCCAGCAGCCAGGGGGATCAGACACAAGAGACCCAGTACTTC. It is translated as CASSQGDQTQETQYF.

This chain connects TRBV7-2 to TRBJ2-3, with 10 bases that match TRBD2. CDR1 SGHTA and CDR2 FQGNSA come from the germline V gene. The CDR3 is 16 amino acids. Germline trimming cut 0 bases from V and 3 bases from J; bases unmatched to any gene: 3. Here the CDR3 reads CASSLAPAGGTDTQYF. In nucleotides, the CDR3 is TGTGCCAGCAGCTTAGCTCCAGCGGGAGGGACAGATACGCAGTATTTT.

The genes are TRBV27 and TRBJ2-3; D unresolved. The CDR3 covers 15 residues. Trimming removed 6 bases at V and 1 base at J, with 14 bases between. Germline V gene data show CDR1 as MNHEY and CDR2 as SMNVEV (reference sequence). The CDR3 nucleotides are TGTGCCAGCAGCTATGACTGGGCCCGCACAGATACGCAGTATTTT. This encodes CASSYDWARTDTQYF.